This TCR beta chain was profiled in a study of shared clonotypes between healthy human individuals. This clone appeared a single time. Naive CD8 cells lacked CD45RO and underwent positive selection for CCR7, leaving out terminally differentiated effector memory CD45RA+ cells. The protocol was immunoSEQ multiplex PCR, while the TCRdb copy is restricted to in-frame clones and leaves out a portion. Here the sample spans some 1,900,000 clones, approximately 94% being singletons. CDR1 is LGHNA, CDR2 YNFKEQ, per germline. There are 14 residues in the CDR3. With 4 bases clipped from V and 6 bases from J, the junction kept 5 bases outside the gene matches.

The origin of this receptor is a young man in good health. The chain combines TRBV4-2 with TRBJ1-4; 7 nucleotides align to TRBD1. The source material was naive CD8+ T cells sorted from blood. CDR3 sequence (DNA): TGTGCCAGCAGCCCCCGGGACAGTGATGAAAAACTGTTTTTT. It codes for CASSPRDSDEKLFF.